Below are 25 T cell receptor beta chains sequenced from a single sample in a study of shared clonotypes between healthy human individuals (dated by TCRdb to between 2020 and 2021). Library preparation used the immunoSEQ multiplex PCR assay. This immuneACCESS table, as held by TCRdb, lists in-frame sequences with V and J called but not all clones. Of the missing ones, under half trace to an unresolved V gene in checked studies; the others have no known cause. For this sample there are 300,000 to 400,000 clones; around 74% appear just once. The ten most abundant clones make up 10% of the sample. The specimen sequenced was memory CD4+ T cells sorted from blood. Read against the paper, the sample's cell subset or site label means: CD45RA-negative fraction. The source is a man aged 30 to 39 in good health.

This clone has only one observation. The rearrangement uses TRBV5-1 and TRBJ2-7; possibly TRBD1 for D (6 bases). The CDR3 runs 14 residues. V shed 3 bases and J shed 6 bases, with 16 bases lying between them. Germline loops: CDR1 SGHRS, CDR2 YFSETQ. CDR3 amino acids: CASSSSGVASEQYF. The CDR3, as DNA: TGCGCCAGCAGCTCCTCAGGGGTGGCGAGCGAGCAGTACTTC.

This chain links TRBV2 with TRBJ2-7, with D perhaps TRBD2 (6 bases). There are 17 residues in the CDR3. Germline-derived CDR1 and CDR2 are SNHLY and FYNNEI. The V end was cut by 2 bases, the J end by 2 bases, with 19 bases between. CDR3 sequence reads: CASSEFRPGSGTYEQYF. CDR3 nucleotide sequence: TGTGCCAGCAGTGAATTCCGCCCCGGTAGCGGAACCTACGAGCAGTACTTC.

CDR3 loop: CARAEYDEQFF. Here the CDR3 DNA reads TGTGCCAGGGCCGAATATGATGAGCAGTTCTTC. The J gene is TRBJ2-1, the V gene TRBV18, with unresolved D. The length of the CDR3 is 11 residues. V was shortened by 9 bases and J by 8 bases, with 11 bases between the two germline ends. CDR1 and CDR2 (germline): KGHSH, LQKENI. The complete variable domain, with remaining parts taken from reference TRBV18 and TRBJ2-1, reads NAGVMQNPRHLVRRRGQEARLRCSPMKGHSHVYWYRQLPEEGLKFMVYLQKENIIDESGMPKERFSAEFPKEGPSILRIQQVVRGDSAAYFCARAEYDEQFFGPGTRLTVL.

This clone occurred once. The chain has TRBV15 and TRBJ2-7, with D tentatively TRBD2 (6 bases). CDR3 length: 16 residues. Trimming took 3 bases from V and 3 from J, leaving 18 bases between them. CDR1 is LNHNV, CDR2 YYDKDF, per germline (reference sequence). The CDR3 loop reads CATSRSLGGGFYEQYF. DNA for the CDR3: TGTGCCACCAGCAGGTCGCTTGGGGGAGGCTTCTACGAGCAGTACTTC.

DNA of the CDR3: TGTGCCAGCAGCTTGGACCGGAGCTTCTCCTACAATGAGCAGTTCTTC. The encoded protein is CASSLDRSFSYNEQFF. This rearrangement joins TRBV5-4 to TRBJ2-1, with no clear D. Germline V CDR1 and CDR2: SGHNT, YYREEE (reference sequence). The CDR3 contains 16 residues. V was shortened by 0 bases and J by 0 bases, with 10 bases between the two germline ends.

The sample holds many counts of this clone. The chain has TRBV5-6 and TRBJ2-7, with 10 bases that match TRBD2. Germline V gene lookup returns CDR1 SGHDT and CDR2 YYEEEE. J was trimmed by 6 bases and V by 5 bases; bases with no gene match: 11. The CDR3 is 15 residues long. The CDR3 spells CASSSFLAGASEQYF. In nucleotides, the CDR3 is TGTGCCAGCAGTTCGTTCCTAGCGGGAGCTAGCGAGCAGTACTTC.

Remarks on this clone: This specimen includes other DNA sequences encoding the same CDR3. The CDR3 DNA follows: TGTGCCAGCAGTGAACAGGACAGGGGAGGTATCCAAGAGACCCAGTACTTC. It specifies CASSEQDRGGIQETQYF. The J gene is TRBJ2-5, the V gene TRBV25-1; TRBD1 matches 9 bases. This CDR3 contains 17 residues. Germline lookup yields CDR1 MGHDK and CDR2 SYGVNS. V shed 2 bases and J 1 base; nucleotides not matched to a gene: 8.

The J gene is TRBJ2-7, the V gene TRBV5-1, with 9 bases that match TRBD2. V was pared by 3 bases and J by 1 base, with 2 bases of the junction left unmatched. CDR3 length: 14 residues. Per the germline V gene, CDR1 is SGHRS and CDR2 is YFSETQ. In DNA, the CDR3 is TGCGCCAGCAGCTGGGCGGGAGGGTCCTACGAGCAGTACTTC. Translation: CASSWAGGSYEQYF.

The J gene is TRBJ2-1, the V gene TRBV6-6, with 7 bases identical to TRBD2. Trimming took 7 bases from V and 0 from J; bases not matched to a gene: 9. The CDR3 consists of 16 residues. Per the germline V gene, CDR1 is MNHNY and CDR2 is SVGAGI (reference sequence). In DNA form, the CDR3 reads TGTGCCAGCAAGATCGGGAGGCTGAGCTCCTACAATGAGCAGTTCTTC. It specifies CASKIGRLSSYNEQFF.

This clone was seen only a few times. This chain links TRBV11-2 with TRBJ2-1, with TRBD2 matching over 9 bases. V trimming: 3 bases; J trimming: 0 bases; junction bases outside the gene matches: 6. Per germline, CDR1 SGHAT and CDR2 FQNNGV. The CDR3 extends over 17 amino acids. CDR3 amino acids: CASSFYFSGSSYNEQFF. The CDR3 nucleotides read TGTGCCAGCAGCTTCTACTTTAGCGGGAGCTCCTACAATGAGCAGTTCTTC.

The rearrangement joins TRBV11-2 to TRBJ2-5; unclear D gene. CDR3 size: 16 residues. Germline CDR1 and CDR2: SGHAT and FQNNGV. V lost 4 bases and J lost 0, with 15 bases in between. The CDR3 region has the DNA TGTGCCAGCAGCTATAGACCGAAAGCGTACCAAGAGACCCAGTACTTC. Amino acids: CASSYRPKAYQETQYF.

V and J are TRBV29-1 and TRBJ2-3, with D unresolved. CDR3 length equals 14 residues. CDR1 is SQVTM, CDR2 ANQGSEA, per germline. The V end lost 8 bases, the J end lost 3 bases, and 18 bases lay between the germline ends. CDR3 loop: CSSLVGRTTDTQYF. DNA of the CDR3: TGCAGCTCCCTCGTCGGTCGCACGACAGATACGCAGTATTTT.

This clone has a single count. This chain uses TRBV6-5 with TRBJ1-6; D unresolved. The V gene's germline CDR1 is MNHEY and CDR2 SVGAGI. Trimming stripped 6 bases from V and 0 bases from J, with 3 bases between. The CDR3 runs to 13 residues. The DNA of the CDR3 is TGTGCCAGCAGGGGCTCCTATAATTCACCCCTCCACTTT. It translates to CASRGSYNSPLHF.

This clone was observed a single time. J is TRBJ2-5 and V is TRBV5-1, with D possibly matching TRBD1 (6 bases). The ends were cut back, 0 bases at V and 1 base at J, with 16 bases in the middle. The CDR3 is 17 amino acids. CDR1 is SGHRS, CDR2 YFSETQ, per germline. The CDR3 bases are TGCGCCAGCAGCTTGGGCGGCAGGGGCTCCCTCCAAGAGACCCAGTACTTC. It is translated as CASSLGGRGSLQETQYF.

J is TRBJ1-4 and V is TRBV4-1; D is uncertain. Germline CDR1 is MGHRA and CDR2 is YSYEKL. Trimming removed 5 bases from V and 4 bases from J, with 14 bases in between. This CDR3 spans 15 amino acids. The CDR3 spells CASSKRTAFNEKLFF. The DNA of the CDR3 is TGCGCCAGCAGCAAGAGGACCGCTTTTAATGAAAAACTGTTTTTT.

The rearrangement joins TRBV28 to TRBJ2-6; the D is unclear. Germline assignment: CDR1 MDHEN and CDR2 SYDVKM. The V and J ends lost 2 bases and 0 bases respectively, with 11 bases between them. The CDR3 length is 17 residues. In nucleotides, the CDR3 is TGTGCCAGCAGTTTAAGGCAGCGACACTCTGGGGCCAACGTCCTGACTTTC. Translated, it gives CASSLRQRHSGANVLTF.

A remark on this clone: Other nucleotide sequences in the sample specify the same CDR3. The J gene is TRBJ2-7, the V gene TRBV5-4; no clear D gene. V lost 0 bases to trimming and J lost 5 bases, with 9 bases between them. Germline V lookup: CDR1 SGHNT, CDR2 YYREEE (reference sequence). The CDR3 totals 13 residues. CDR3 in amino acids: CASSLAYADEQYF. The CDR3, as DNA: TGTGCCAGCAGCTTGGCCTACGCGGACGAGCAGTACTTC.

A word on this clone: A single base separates this from a much larger clone, so it may be a read error. The chain is built from TRBV7-3 and TRBJ2-3; no reliable D call. Germline lookup yields CDR1 SGHTA and CDR2 FQGTGA. The CDR3 contains 11 residues. V was cut by 4 bases and J by 2 bases, with 1 base left in between. CDR3 nucleotides: TGTGCCAGCAGCTCCACAGATACGCAGTATTTT. Protein: CASSSTDTQYF.

This sequence joins TRBV5-5 and TRBJ2-1, with 10 positions matching TRBD2. Germline assignment: CDR1 SGHKS and CDR2 YYEKEE (reference sequence). The CDR3 extends over 17 amino acids. Unmatched junction bases numbered 11, after V lost 4 bases and J lost 4 bases. The CDR3 reads CASSPPSGRASYNEQFF. The DNA for the CDR3 is TGTGCCAGCAGCCCCCCGAGCGGGAGGGCATCTTACAATGAGCAGTTCTTC.

V usage is TRBV7-9 and J usage is TRBJ2-1; tentatively, D is TRBD2 (5 bases). The germline CDR1 and CDR2 sequences are SEHNR and FQNEAQ (reference sequence). Trimming shortened V by 4 bases and J by 4 bases, and 8 bases separated the two germline ends. This CDR3 is 13 amino acids long. The DNA of the CDR3 is TGTGCCAGCAGCTCACTAGGATACAATGAGCAGTTCTTC. It yields the protein CASSSLGYNEQFF. The full variable domain, rest sourced from reference TRBV7-9 and TRBJ2-1, is DTGVSQNPRHKITKRGQNVTFRCDPISEHNRLYWYRQTLGQGPEFLTYFQNEAQLEKSRLLSDRFSAERPKGSFSTLEIQRTEQGDSAMYLCASSSLGYNEQFFGPGTRLTVL.

This sequence joins TRBV4-3 and TRBJ1-4; D is undetermined. This CDR3 contains 16 residues. CDR1 and CDR2 from the germline V gene are LGHNA and YSLEER. V lost 0 bases and J 4 bases, leaving 12 bases between the germline ends. DNA for the CDR3: TGCGCCAGCAGCCAAGATCTGGACCGATTTAATGAAAAACTGTTTTTT. It yields the protein CASSQDLDRFNEKLFF.

The CDR3 loop reads CASTQPGDNEQFF. The CDR3 bases are TGTGCCAGCACACAGCCAGGGGACAATGAGCAGTTCTTC. The J gene is TRBJ2-1, the V gene TRBV5-4, with D possibly matching TRBD1 (6 bases). The CDR3 loop spans 13 amino acids. The ends were cut back, 6 bases at V and 5 bases at J, with 12 bases in the middle. Germline-derived CDR1 and CDR2 are SGHNT and YYREEE (reference sequence).

A single count supports this clone. The chain recombines TRBV9 with TRBJ2-5; the D is unclear. Germline CDR1 is SGDLS and CDR2 is YYNGEE. The CDR3 runs 11 residues. V was cut by 4 bases and J by 5 bases, with 6 bases left in between. CDR3 protein: CASSFGETQYF. The CDR3 DNA is TGTGCCAGCAGCTTCGGGGAGACCCAGTACTTC.

V and J are TRBV4-3 and TRBJ1-4; TRBD1 might be the D (6 bases). Germline V lookup: CDR1 LGHNA, CDR2 YSLEER. The V end lost 2 bases, the J end lost 7 bases, and 20 bases lay between the germline ends. The CDR3 is 17 residues long. Here the CDR3 reads CASSQSGRRDNLEKLFF. The CDR3, as DNA: TGCGCCAGCAGCCAATCCGGGCGCCGGGACAACCTTGAAAAACTGTTTTTT.

Turning to this clone: Other DNA variants within this sample encode the same CDR3. The J gene is TRBJ2-3, the V gene TRBV7-9; D unresolved. The CDR3 length is 11 residues. Germline CDR1 and CDR2: SEHNR and FQNEAQ (reference sequence). The V and J ends lost 0 bases and 5 bases respectively, with 0 bases between them. DNA of the CDR3: TGTGCCAGCAGCTTAGCAGATACGCAGTATTTT. This gives the protein CASSLADTQYF.